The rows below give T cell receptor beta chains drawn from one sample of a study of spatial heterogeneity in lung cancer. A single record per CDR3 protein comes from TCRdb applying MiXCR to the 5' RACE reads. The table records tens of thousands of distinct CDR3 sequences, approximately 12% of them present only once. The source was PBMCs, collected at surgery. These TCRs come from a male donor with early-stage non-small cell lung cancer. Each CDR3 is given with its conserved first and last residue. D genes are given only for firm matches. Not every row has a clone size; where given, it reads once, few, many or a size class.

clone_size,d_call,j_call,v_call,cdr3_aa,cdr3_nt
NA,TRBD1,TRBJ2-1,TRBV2,CASRKSGGYNEQFF,TGTGCCAGCAGAAAATCAGGGGGCTACAATGAGCAGTTCTTC
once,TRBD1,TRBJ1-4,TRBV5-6,CASSLVPGGGEKLFF,TGTGCCAGCAGCTTGGTTCCAGGGGGCGGTGAAAAACTGTTTTTT
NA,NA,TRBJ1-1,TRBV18,CASSPPRGATEAFF,TGTGCCAGCTCACCACCGAGGGGGGCCACTGAAGCTTTCTTT
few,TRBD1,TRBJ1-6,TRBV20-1,CSALGRQGTNSPLHF,TGCAGTGCCCTAGGAAGACAGGGGACGAATTCACCCCTCCACTTT
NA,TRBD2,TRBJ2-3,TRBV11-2,CASSLNSGITDTQYF,TGTGCCAGCAGCTTAAACAGCGGGATAACAGATACGCAGTATTTT
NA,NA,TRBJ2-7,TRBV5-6,CASSLVVARSYEQYF,TGTGCCAGCAGCTTGGTTGTCGCCAGGAGCTACGAGCAGTACTTC
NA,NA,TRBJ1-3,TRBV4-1,CASSQRPLPLGRNTIYF,TGCGCCAGCAGCCAAAGACCCTTACCCCTAGGCCGAAACACCATATATTTT
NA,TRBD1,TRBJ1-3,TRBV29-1,CSVTGILAGNTIYF,TGCAGCGTGACAGGGATACTCGCTGGAAACACCATATATTTT
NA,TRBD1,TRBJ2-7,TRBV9,CASSAIHRDRAYEQYF,TGTGCCAGCAGCGCTATACACCGGGACAGGGCCTACGAGCAGTACTTC
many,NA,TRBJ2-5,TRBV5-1,CASSLEGRQETQYF,TGCGCCAGCAGCTTGGAAGGACGGCAAGAGACCCAGTACTTC
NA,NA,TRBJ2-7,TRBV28,CASSPAAYEQYF,TGTGCCAGCAGCCCAGCGGCCTACGAGCAGTACTTC
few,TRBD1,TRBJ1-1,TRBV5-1,CASSLRDRGNEAFF,TGCGCCAGCAGCTTGCGAGACAGGGGCAATGAAGCTTTCTTT
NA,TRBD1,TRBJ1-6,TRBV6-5,CASKRGGGQHNSPLHF,TGTGCCAGCAAGAGGGGTGGGGGACAGCATAATTCACCCCTCCACTTT
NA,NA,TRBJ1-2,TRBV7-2,CASSSGGGPAYGYTF,TGTGCCAGCAGCTCCGGGGGAGGGCCTGCCTATGGCTACACCTTC
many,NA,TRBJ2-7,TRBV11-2,CASSPVGGLLREQYF,TGTGCCAGCAGCCCAGTTGGTGGACTCCTACGGGAGCAGTACTTC
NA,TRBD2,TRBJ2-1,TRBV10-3,CAISGLAGAGNEQFF,TGTGCCATCAGTGGCCTAGCGGGCGCTGGCAATGAGCAGTTCTTC
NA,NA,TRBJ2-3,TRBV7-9,CASSLNTQYF,TGTGCCAGCAGCTTAAATACGCAGTATTTT
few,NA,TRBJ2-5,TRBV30,CAWSPHSGQETQYF,TGTGCCTGGAGTCCTCATAGCGGCCAAGAGACCCAGTACTTC
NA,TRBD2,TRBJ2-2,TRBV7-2,CASSVIAGGTGELFF,TGTGCCAGCAGCGTGATAGCGGGGGGCACCGGGGAGCTGTTTTTT
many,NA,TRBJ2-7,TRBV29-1,CSVAPNSYEQYF,TGCAGCGTTGCCCCGAACTCCTACGAGCAGTACTTC
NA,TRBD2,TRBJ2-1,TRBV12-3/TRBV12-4,CASSFRVSGGYNEQFF,TGTGCCAGCAGTTTTAGAGTCAGCGGGGGGTACAATGAGCAGTTCTTC
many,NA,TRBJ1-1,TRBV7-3,CASSFSGDTEAFF,TGTGCCAGCAGCTTCTCAGGGGACACTGAAGCTTTCTTT
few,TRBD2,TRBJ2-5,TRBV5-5,CASSPGGQGRETQYF,TGTGCCAGCAGCCCGGGGGGGCAGGGGAGAGAGACCCAGTACTTC
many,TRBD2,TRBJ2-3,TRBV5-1,CASSGAGTSDPWGTDTQYF,TGCGCCAGCAGCGGAGCCGGGACTAGCGATCCCTGGGGCACAGATACGCAGTATTTT
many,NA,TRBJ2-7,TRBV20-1,CSASKGSYSYEQYF,TGCAGTGCTAGTAAGGGGAGCTACTCCTACGAGCAGTACTTC
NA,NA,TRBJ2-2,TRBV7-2,CASSLATGGLGELFF,TGTGCCAGCAGCTTGGCCACCGGGGGCCTGGGGGAGCTGTTTTTT
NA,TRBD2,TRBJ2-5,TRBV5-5,CASSFVAGGKTQYF,TGTGCCAGCAGCTTCGTAGCGGGGGGGAAGACCCAGTACTTC
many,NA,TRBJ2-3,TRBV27,CARRGTDTQYF,TGTGCCAGGCGTGGCACAGATACGCAGTATTTT